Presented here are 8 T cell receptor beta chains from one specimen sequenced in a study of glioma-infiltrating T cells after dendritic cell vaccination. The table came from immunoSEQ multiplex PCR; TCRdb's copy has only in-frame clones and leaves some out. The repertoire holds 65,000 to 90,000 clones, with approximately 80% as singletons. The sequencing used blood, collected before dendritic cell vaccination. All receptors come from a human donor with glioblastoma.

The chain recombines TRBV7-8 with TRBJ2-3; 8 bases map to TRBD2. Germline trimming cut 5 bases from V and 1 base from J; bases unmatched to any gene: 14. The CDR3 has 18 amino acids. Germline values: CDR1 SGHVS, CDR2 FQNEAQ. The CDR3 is CASSPRGTSGPGTDTQYF. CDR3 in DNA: TGTGCCAGCAGCCCCCGGGGCACTAGCGGACCTGGCACAGATACGCAGTATTTT.

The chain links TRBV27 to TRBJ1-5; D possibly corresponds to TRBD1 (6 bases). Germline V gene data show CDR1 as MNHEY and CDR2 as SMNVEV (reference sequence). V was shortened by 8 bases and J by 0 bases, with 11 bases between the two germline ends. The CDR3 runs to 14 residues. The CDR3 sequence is CASRRGYSNQPQHF. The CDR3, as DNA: TGTGCCAGCCGCAGGGGATATAGCAATCAGCCCCAGCATTTT.

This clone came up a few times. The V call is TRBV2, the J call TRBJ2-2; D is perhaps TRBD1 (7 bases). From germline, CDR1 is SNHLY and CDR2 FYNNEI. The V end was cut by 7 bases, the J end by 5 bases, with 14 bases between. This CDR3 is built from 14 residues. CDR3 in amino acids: CASIGQGGTGELFF. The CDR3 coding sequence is TGTGCCAGCATAGGTCAGGGGGGTACCGGGGAGCTGTTTTTT.

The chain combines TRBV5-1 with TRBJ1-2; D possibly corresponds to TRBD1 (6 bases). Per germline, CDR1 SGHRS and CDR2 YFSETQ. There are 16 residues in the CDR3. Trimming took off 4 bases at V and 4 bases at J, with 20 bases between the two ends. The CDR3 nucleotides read TGCGCCAGCAGCACGAACCCAGGGGTCGGCCCCTATGGCTACACCTTC. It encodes CASSTNPGVGPYGYTF.

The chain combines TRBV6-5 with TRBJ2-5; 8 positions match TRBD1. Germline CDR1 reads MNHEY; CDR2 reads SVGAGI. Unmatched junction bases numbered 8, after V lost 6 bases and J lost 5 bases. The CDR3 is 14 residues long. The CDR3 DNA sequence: TGTGCCAGCAGCCTCGGACAGGGATGGGAGACCCAGTACTTC. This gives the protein CASSLGQGWETQYF.

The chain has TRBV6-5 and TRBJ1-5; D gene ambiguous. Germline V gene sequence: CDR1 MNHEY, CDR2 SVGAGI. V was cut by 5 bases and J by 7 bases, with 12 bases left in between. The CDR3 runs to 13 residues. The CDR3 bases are TGTGCCAGCAGTAGCAGCAGCGACCAGCCCCAGCATTTT. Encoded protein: CASSSSSDQPQHF.

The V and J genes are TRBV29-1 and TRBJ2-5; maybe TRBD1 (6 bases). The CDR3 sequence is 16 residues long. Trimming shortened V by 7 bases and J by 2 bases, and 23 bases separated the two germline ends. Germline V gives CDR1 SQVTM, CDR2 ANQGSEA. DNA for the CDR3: TGCAGCGGGCAAGTAAGGACAGCACGAGGTCAAGAGACCCAGTACTTC. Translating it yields CSGQVRTARGQETQYF.

The CDR3 nucleotides are TGCAGCGTTGCGAGGAACCGGGACACTGAAGCTTTCTTT. Its translation: CSVARNRDTEAFF. The V call is TRBV29-1, the J call TRBJ1-1, with D uncertain. CDR3 size: 13 residues. The germline V gene encodes CDR1 SQVTM and CDR2 ANQGSEA. V lost 4 bases and J lost 3, with 12 bases in between.